The table lists the clone carrying this TCR beta chain with many counts. Its matching antigen is unknown. The entry originates in a study of neurological immune-mediated disorders. General study results and limits: No sharing of CDR3 amino acid sequences was observed among expanded clones across subjects, suggesting private repertoires in all groups. Whereas HTLV-1-associated myelopathy showed the most TCR clonal expansion, multiple sclerosis showed the least, with levels below those of healthy controls. Phylogenetic grouping put 18 of 34 multiple sclerosis patients' repertoires into one related-CDR3 cluster, a possible signature.

From germline, CDR1 is GTSNPN and CDR2 SVGIG (reference sequence). V shed 0 bases and J shed 14 bases, with 12 bases lying between them. The CDR3 is 11 amino acids. TCRdb recomputed calls from the 5' RACE reads with MiXCR, one row per CDR3 protein. In the table there are around 70,000 distinct CDR3 sequences, about 5% of which are singletons. This sequence was found in a woman aged 70-85 years with multiple sclerosis. Specimen: PBMCs. The rearrangement joins TRBV30 to TRBJ2-3, with a weak D call TRBD1 (5 bases). Here the CDR3 reads CAWSVNRRAYF. DNA of the CDR3: TGTGCCTGGAGTGTCAACAGGCGTGCGTATTTT. Combining the CDR3 with reference TRBV30 and TRBJ2-3 gives the whole variable domain SQTIHQWPATLVQPVGSPLSLECTVEGTSNPNLYWYRQAAGRGLQLLFYSVGIGQISSEVPQNLSASRPQDRQFILSSKKLLLSDSGFYLCAWSVNRRAYFGPGTRLTVL.